This T cell receptor (beta chain) was recovered during a study of beta chain features in type 1 diabetes (dated by TCRdb to the late 2010s). About the full investigation: Patients and healthy donors did not differ in mean age, gender distribution, total cell number or subset yield. A total of 107,917,701 sorted cells were examined across all samples, and a strong correlation was observed between cell number per subset and RNA yield. The study compared TCRB repertoires of sorted circulating CD4+ T cell subsets between recently diagnosed type 1 diabetes patients and matched healthy donors. Naive and central memory subsets were obtained from all 30 or so donors, but regulatory and stem cell-like memory subsets were isolated from only 8 patients and roughly 8 healthy donors. The investigation overall reported the following: Type 1 diabetes patients showed a moderate but significant shortening of TCRB CDR3 length in all four CD4+ subsets. At VDJ recombination sites, patients with type 1 diabetes made fewer insertions and deleted more nucleotides, a pattern implying thymic rearrangement abnormalities. PCR may preferentially amplify shorter templates, but because patient and control samples were amplified and corrected together, any resulting skew would affect both groups equally. Because cDNA was sequenced instead of genomic DNA, activated cells with high expression could be over-represented, although the groups did not differ in activation or CD3 levels. HLA sub-analyses involved small numbers of individuals, so any influence of HLA type on TCRB rearrangement remained unresolved. Naive, central memory and regulatory TCRB repertoires appeared to be more alike among patients than among healthy donors.

In regard to this clone: Its antigen is currently not known. Per-base quality was not reported, and no clone a single base away is much larger than it. Other DNA sequences in the same sample also yield this CDR3.

The entire isolated RNA was reverse transcribed using the High Capacity cDNA Reverse Transcription Kit, and thus expressed TCRB transcripts were sequenced. Deep immunoSEQ sequencing was applied to naive, central memory and regulatory T cell samples, giving an average of around 3.4 million total reads per sample. Sorted cells were lysed in RLT buffer and RNA was extracted with DNase-treated RNeasy Micro or Mini kits, depending on cell number. Each cell subset was processed separately to prevent cross-contamination, with patient and healthy donor samples processed together. The immunoSEQ multiplex PCR was used to amplify TCRB sequences from cDNA, generating 87-bp fragments that spanned the CDR3 region. Amplicons were sequenced on the Illumina HiSeq platform. Per the source publication's procedure: PCR bias was computationally corrected using synthetic template baselines, reads within Hamming distance 2 were collapsed, and singletons that could not be merged were discarded. Reads were aligned to IMGT to assign V, D and J genes, CDR3 length, and insertions or deletions at six rearrangement sites. Within each subset, clonotype counts were normalized to the number of sorted cells before true diversity and Gini coefficients were calculated with the tcR R package. The overlap coefficient, calculated on TCRB nucleotide sequences, was used to quantify repertoire sharing. Out-of-frame TCRB sequences from naive cells were analyzed as a proxy for the pre-selection repertoire. TCRdb holds this immuneACCESS table with in-frame rearrangements only. Some clones are missing; in checked studies, unresolved V genes explain under half, and the rest has no known cause. V, J and clone size were drawn from that table, and D and trimming were deduced from the DNA. The sample table records a few hundred thousand clones; around 12% of these occur just once. The ten largest clonotypes hold around 0.02% of the sample.

V loses 0 bases of germline sequence and J loses 0 bases, and the interval between the two ends is 5 bases. The CDR3 measures 13 amino acids from cysteine to phenylalanine. Only the CDR3 DNA is retained, 39 bases long and in frame from the first base. CDR1 and CDR2 are drawn from the germline V gene (reference sequence): GTSNPN, SVGIG. A single peripheral blood draw of around 120 mL on average was collected from each donor into heparinised tubes. A BD FACSAria II and a panel including CD45RO, CCR7, CD25, CD127, CD95 and CD27 were used to sort naive, central memory, regulatory and stem cell-like memory CD4+ T cells. All sorted populations exceeded 95% purity. PBMCs were isolated immediately by Lymphoprep density gradient centrifugation and stained directly without culture. So that batch effects would be minimized, each experiment stained and sorted samples in pairs, pairing one healthy donor with one patient.

Source material: naive CD4+ T cells from blood. Sample cell subset or site, as interpreted from the label and publication: true naive CD4+ T cells. The sequence was obtained from a man younger than 30 in good health. Recombination joined TRBV30 with TRBJ1-1; no confident D gene assignment can be made. The DNA is as follows: TGTGCCTGGAGTGTTGGCTTGAACACTGAAGCTTTCTTT. The encoded protein is CAWSVGLNTEAFF.